The 26 T cell receptor beta chains below were found in one sample sequenced in a study of tumor-infiltrating lymphocytes in oesophageal squamous cell carcinoma (dated by TCRdb to about 2016). The library was made by PCR. Sequencing used an Illumina HiSeq 2000. Through fastp at Q25 and MiXCR, TCRdb rebuilt clones from the public reads, retaining in-frame beta chains. A single entry per CDR3 protein holds the most common genes and DNA from its merged rows. This sample lists about 12,000 distinct CDR3 sequences; approximately 50% were detected once. The ten largest clones capture 42% of the sample. The sample consisted of esophageal tumor tissue. The receptors derive from a female donor with esophageal squamous cell carcinoma.

This clonotype is medium-sized in the sample. This chain uses TRBV7-9 with TRBJ2-7; no clear D gene. The germline CDR1 and CDR2 sequences are SEHNR and FQNEAQ (reference sequence). This CDR3 comprises 13 residues. V shed 8 bases and J shed 4 bases, with 15 bases lying between them. The CDR3, as DNA: TGTGCCAGCGAAGCCAGGAGTTCTTACGAGCAGTACTTC. This encodes CASEARSSYEQYF.

This clonotype was observed at least ten times. The chain joins TRBV5-6 to TRBJ2-5, with D tentatively TRBD1 or TRBD2 (6 bases each). The germline gives CDR1 SGHDT, CDR2 YYEEEE. Trimming cost V 4 bases and J 5 bases, with 15 bases left between them. CDR3 size: 14 residues. CDR3: CASSRPGAIETQYF. CDR3 bases: TGTGCCAGCAGCCGTCCGGGGGCAATTGAGACCCAGTACTTC.

This clonotype is labeled medium-sized. The chain couples TRBV7-8 to TRBJ2-1; 8 bases fit TRBD1. The CDR3 contains 15 residues. V shed 5 bases, J shed 7 bases, and the junction held 10 bases outside the gene matches. Germline loops: CDR1 SGHVS, CDR2 FQNEAQ. This CDR3 is CASSLIPGQANEQFF. The CDR3 region has the DNA TGTGCCAGCAGCCTAATACCGGGACAGGCGAATGAGCAGTTCTTC.

The chain has TRBV19 and TRBJ2-1, with a possible D match to TRBD2 (6 bases). CDR3 length: 12 residues. V was pared by 4 bases and J by 7 bases, with 8 bases between. From germline, CDR1 is LNHDA and CDR2 SQIVND (reference sequence). The CDR3 is CASSTGRNEQFF. CDR3 DNA: TGTGCCAGTAGTACAGGGAGGAATGAGCAGTTCTTC.

The chain is built from TRBV24-1 and TRBJ2-1, with a weak D call TRBD2 (6 bases). The V and J ends lost 1 base and 6 bases respectively, with 15 bases between them. The CDR3 sequence is 16 residues long. CDR1 and CDR2 (germline): KGHDR, SFDVKD. The CDR3 here is CATSDLVGGSTNEQFF. DNA for the CDR3: TGTGCCACCAGTGATTTAGTCGGAGGGAGTACCAATGAGCAGTTCTTC.

The J gene is TRBJ1-4, the V gene TRBV12-3 or TRBV12-4; 8 bases map to TRBD1. The CDR3 length is 15 residues. After removal of 4 bases from V and 4 bases from J, the junction contained 5 bases not matched to a gene. The CDR3 here is CASSYRGKINEKLFF. The CDR3 DNA reads TGTGCCAGCAGTTACAGGGGGAAGATTAATGAAAAACTGTTTTTT.

By share, this clonotype counts as large. The chain uses TRBV7-9 and TRBJ2-7; no clear D gene. CDR1 is SEHNR and CDR2 is FQNEAQ in the germline V gene (reference sequence). The V and J ends lost 5 bases and 5 bases respectively, with 16 bases between them. The CDR3 contains 14 residues. The CDR3 loop reads CASSLDLELDEQYF. The CDR3 DNA sequence: TGTGCCAGCAGCCTAGACCTAGAGTTAGACGAGCAGTACTTC.

Written as DNA, the CDR3 is TGTGCCAGCAGTCAACCCCCGGGGTTAGGAGAGGAGACCCAGTACTTC. Translation gives CASSQPPGLGEETQYF. The chain couples TRBV7-2 to TRBJ2-5, with D possibly matching TRBD2 (5 bases). CDR1 is SGHTA, CDR2 FQGNSA, per germline. This CDR3 spans 16 amino acids. The V and J ends lost 6 bases and 5 bases respectively, with 22 bases between them.

In its sample, this clonotype was seen a few times. It may be a read error: a sequence one base away is much more abundant. This chain connects TRBV11-2 to TRBJ2-3; possibly TRBD2 for D (5 bases). The CDR3 sequence is 16 residues long. Germline lookup yields CDR1 SGHAT and CDR2 FQNNGV. V was clipped by 4 bases and J by 14 bases, with 28 bases between them. CDR3 in amino acids: CASSSRETLNTGELYF. The DNA for the CDR3 is TGTGCCAGCAGCTCTCGAGAAACTTTGAACACCGGGGAGCTGTATTTT.

This clonotype was detected once. This rearrangement joins TRBV7-9 to TRBJ2-1; D possibly corresponds to TRBD1 (6 bases). The J call may be faulty, since TRBJ2-5 better matches the DNA end. The CDR3 is made up of 13 amino acids. Germline V CDR1 and CDR2: SEHNR, FQNEAQ (reference sequence). Written as DNA, the CDR3 is TGTGCCAGCAGCTGGACAGTACAAGAGACCCAGTACTTC. It codes for CASSWTVQETQYF.

The rearrangement uses TRBV7-3 and TRBJ2-1; D remains ambiguous. The germline V and J ends were trimmed by 0 bases and 5 bases, with 8 bases remaining between them. This CDR3 region has 14 residues. Looked up from germline, CDR1 is SGHTA and CDR2 is FQGTGA. CDR3 sequence (DNA): TGTGCCAGCAGCTTAACCACCGGACACAATGAGCAGTTCTTC. Translated: CASSLTTGHNEQFF. Complete variable domain (other parts from reference TRBV7-3 and TRBJ2-1): GAGVSQTPSNKVTEKGKYVELRCDPISGHTALYWYRQSLGQGPEFLIYFQGTGAADDSGLPNDRFFAVRPEGSVSTLKIQRTERGDSAVYLCASSLTTGHNEQFFGPGTRLTVL.

Of note for this clonotype: The conserved final phenylalanine or tryptophan is absent from the CDR3, which likely points to a read error. No DNA is shown, since the ends of the CDR3 on it are uncertain; the CDR3 is the one TCRdb lists. The J gene is TRBJ2-7, the V gene TRBV10-3; TRBD1, the D gene given by the table, was not confirmed from the DNA. The CDR3 is 17 amino acids long, termini counted. Looked up from germline, CDR1 is ENHRY and CDR2 is SYGVKD. The CDR3 sequence is CAISVKDRDNYGYTFGS.

The chain recombines TRBV11-2 with TRBJ2-6; D might be TRBD1 or TRBD2, each matching 6 bases. This CDR3 region has 15 residues. CDR1 SGHAT and CDR2 FQNNGV come from the germline V gene. Trimming shortened V by 3 bases and J by 4 bases, and 10 bases separated the two germline ends. Here the CDR3 reads CASSLGGWGANVLTF. Here the CDR3 DNA reads TGTGCCAGCAGCTTGGGGGGCTGGGGGGCCAACGTCCTGACTTTC.

J is TRBJ1-6 and V is TRBV11-2; no reliable D call. The CDR3 spans 13 residues. V was cut by 2 bases and J by 8 bases, with 7 bases left in between. Germline CDR1 and CDR2: SGHAT and FQNNGV. CDR3 loop: CASSLQPYSPLHF. The CDR3 region has the DNA TGTGCCAGCAGCTTACAACCTTATTCACCCCTCCACTTT.

This clonotype has at least ten counts. This chain links TRBV6-1 with TRBJ2-5, with a tentative D call TRBD1 (6 bases). In germline, CDR1 is MNHNS, CDR2 SASEGT. V dropped 5 bases and J dropped 7 bases, with 11 bases sitting between them. The CDR3 loop spans 12 amino acids. The CDR3 DNA reads as TGTGCCAGCAGTTCAGAGGGGGTGACCCAGTACTTC. This encodes CASSSEGVTQYF.

The J gene is TRBJ1-1, the V gene TRBV28; D unclear. Trimming took off 6 bases at V and 0 bases at J, with 17 bases between the two ends. The CDR3 extends over 16 amino acids. Germline V gene sequence: CDR1 MDHEN, CDR2 SYDVKM. CDR3 region: CASSHSESHMNTEAFF. The CDR3, as DNA: TGTGCCAGCAGCCATTCTGAGTCACATATGAACACTGAAGCTTTCTTT.

The table lists this clonotype with a few counts. The chain uses TRBV18 and TRBJ1-1; D remains unclear. V lost 0 bases, J lost 4 bases, and 12 bases lay in between. This CDR3 is 15 amino acids long. Germline CDR1 reads KGHSH; CDR2 reads LQKENI. Here the CDR3 DNA reads TGTGCCAGCTCACCACCGGGCCCCGTTCCCACTGAAGCTTTCTTT. Protein: CASSPPGPVPTEAFF.

This clonotype was observed at least ten times. The chain joins TRBV2 to TRBJ2-5, with TRBD1 matching over 7 bases. This CDR3 has 15 amino acids. Trimming cost V 4 bases and J 7 bases; bases outside gene matches: 12. CDR1 is SNHLY, CDR2 FYNNEI, per germline. The CDR3 sequence is CASSVLGGSSGTQYF. CDR3 DNA: TGTGCCAGCAGTGTCTTAGGGGGCAGCTCGGGGACCCAGTACTTC.

Concerning this clonotype: Because the CDR3 is missing its conserved closing phenylalanine or tryptophan, this is likely a read error. It is unclear where the CDR3 begins or ends on the DNA, so no DNA is shown, and the CDR3 is as TCRdb lists it. This rearrangement joins TRBV11-2 to TRBJ2-4; TRBD1 is the table's D call and was not checked against the DNA. Germline CDR1 and CDR2: SGHAT and FQNNGV. The CDR3 totals 9 residues, both ends included. The CDR3 loop reads CASSLFGQV.

V and J are TRBV7-3 and TRBJ2-3; D is undetermined. This CDR3 is 13 amino acids long. V was shortened by 5 bases and J by 1 base, with 7 bases between the two germline ends. The germline gives CDR1 SGHTA, CDR2 FQGTGA. CDR3 DNA sequence: TGTGCCAGCAGCCCCAAGGGCACAGATACGCAGTATTTT. This translates into CASSPKGTDTQYF.

This clonotype was seen ten or more times. This sequence joins TRBV10-2 and TRBJ2-1; TRBD2 is a possible D gene (7 bases). TRBJ2-7 matches the DNA end more closely, so the J call is doubtful. Looked up from germline, CDR1 is WSHSY and CDR2 is SAAADI. CDR3 size: 13 residues. CDR3 residues: CASSESRGGEQYF. CDR3 coding DNA: TGCGCCAGCAGTGAGTCAAGGGGGGGCGAGCAGTACTTC.

The chain couples TRBV7-3 to TRBJ2-1; 10 nucleotides align to TRBD1. V was clipped by 3 bases and J by 8 bases; unmatched bases: 4. The V gene's germline CDR1 is SGHTA and CDR2 FQGTGA. This CDR3 has 14 residues. CDR3 in DNA: TGTGCCAGCAGCTTGGGACAGGGGCCCCATGAGCAGTTCTTC. Translation: CASSLGQGPHEQFF. The full variable domain, in which reference TRBV7-3 and TRBJ2-1 provide the parts outside the CDR3, is GAGVSQTPSNKVTEKGKYVELRCDPISGHTALYWYRQSLGQGPEFLIYFQGTGAADDSGLPNDRFFAVRPEGSVSTLKIQRTERGDSAVYLCASSLGQGPHEQFFGPGTRLTVL.

Comment on this clonotype: The final CDR3 position lacks the conserved phenylalanine or tryptophan, pointing to a likely read error. The DNA is left out, because the CDR3 cannot be placed on it with certainty; the CDR3 is given as TCRdb lists it. The chain is built from TRBV7-3 and TRBJ2-1; TRBD2, the table's D call, lacks a check against the DNA. Germline V gives CDR1 SGHTA, CDR2 FQGTGA. A total of 15 residues make up the CDR3, ends included. The CDR3 loop is CASSLIAGTEQYFGN.

Concerning this clonotype itself: Given the absence of the conserved phenylalanine or tryptophan at the CDR3 end, a read error is likely. It is unclear where the CDR3 begins or ends on the DNA, so no DNA is shown, and the CDR3 is as TCRdb lists it. The chain joins TRBV6-8 to TRBJ2-6; the D call TRBD1 from the table was never checked on the DNA. Germline V gene lookup returns CDR1 MNHGY and CDR2 SAAAGT. Termini included, the CDR3 measures 14 amino acids. CDR3 residues: CASEGGLGGYTFGA.

This clonotype was counted between two and nine times. The chain links TRBV11-2 to TRBJ2-1, with D perhaps matching TRBD1 (6 bases). V shed 1 base and J shed 0 bases, with 7 bases lying between them. Per the germline V gene, CDR1 is SGHAT and CDR2 is FQNNGV. CDR3 size: 15 residues. The CDR3 is CASSLAGASYNEQFF. Written as DNA, the CDR3 is TGTGCCAGCAGCTTAGCAGGGGCCTCCTACAATGAGCAGTTCTTC.

The rearrangement uses TRBV12-3 or TRBV12-4 and TRBJ1-6, with 7 bases aligning to TRBD1. V lost 7 bases to trimming and J lost 6 bases; unmatched junction nucleotides: 6. The CDR3 is 14 amino acids. The CDR3 here is CASTRGGVNSPLHF. The CDR3, as DNA: TGTGCCAGCACCAGGGGGGGTGTTAATTCACCCCTCCACTTT.